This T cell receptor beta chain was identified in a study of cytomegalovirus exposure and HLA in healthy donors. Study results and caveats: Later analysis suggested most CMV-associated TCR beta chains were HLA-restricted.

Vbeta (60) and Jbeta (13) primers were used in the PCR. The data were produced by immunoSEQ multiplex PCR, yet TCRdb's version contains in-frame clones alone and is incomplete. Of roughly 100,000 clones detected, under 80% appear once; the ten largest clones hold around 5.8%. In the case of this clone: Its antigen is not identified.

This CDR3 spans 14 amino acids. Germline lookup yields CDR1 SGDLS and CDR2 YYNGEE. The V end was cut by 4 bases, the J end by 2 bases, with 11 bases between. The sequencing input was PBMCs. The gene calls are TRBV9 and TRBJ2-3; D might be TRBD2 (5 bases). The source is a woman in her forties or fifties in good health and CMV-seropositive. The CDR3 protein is CASSSGYDTDTQYF. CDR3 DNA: TGTGCCAGCAGCTCGGGATATGACACAGATACGCAGTATTTT.